In its sample, the clone carrying this T cell receptor beta chain was seen many times. This entry belongs to a study of molecular identifiers for immune sequencing clone quantification. TCRdb itself ran the PCR reads through MiXCR, one entry per CDR3 protein. The sample has over 550,000 distinct CDR3 sequences; about 25% are singletons. The V gene lost 7 bases and the J gene lost 2 bases, with 10 bases spanning the gap. Germline CDR1 reads GTSNPN; CDR2 reads SVGIG (reference sequence). CDR3 length equals 12 residues. Specimen: naive CD8+ T cells from blood, with Jurkat cell RNA spiked in. Subset: FACS-sorted CD8+CD4-CCR7+CD45RA+ naive T cells. The chain couples TRBV30 to TRBJ2-3, with D possibly matching TRBD1 (5 bases). This clonotype was obtained from a human donor in good health. Some libraries in this study had Jurkat cell RNA spiked in. CDR3 nucleotides: TGTGCCTTGACAGACATCACAGATACGCAGTATTTT. This gives the protein CALTDITDTQYF.